This T cell receptor beta chain was obtained from a study of response to subunit inactivated influenza vaccine. TCRdb ran MiXCR on the RT-PCR reads and lists one entry per CDR3 protein. Of approximately 570,000 distinct CDR3 sequences in the sample, about 7.6% are singletons; the top ten hold around 13%. Germline values: CDR1 LGHNA, CDR2 YSLEER. The CDR3 loop spans 14 amino acids. Unmatched junction bases numbered 3, after V lost 1 base and J lost 3 bases. The TCR was taken from a man in his fifties or sixties who received an inactivated influenza vaccine. J is TRBJ2-7 and V is TRBV4-3; 7 nucleotides match TRBD2. The sample was PBMCs from blood, taken less than 30 months after vaccination. The CDR3 protein is CASSQGTSIYEQYF. The CDR3 DNA is TGCGCCAGCAGCCAAGGGACTAGTATCTACGAGCAGTACTTC.